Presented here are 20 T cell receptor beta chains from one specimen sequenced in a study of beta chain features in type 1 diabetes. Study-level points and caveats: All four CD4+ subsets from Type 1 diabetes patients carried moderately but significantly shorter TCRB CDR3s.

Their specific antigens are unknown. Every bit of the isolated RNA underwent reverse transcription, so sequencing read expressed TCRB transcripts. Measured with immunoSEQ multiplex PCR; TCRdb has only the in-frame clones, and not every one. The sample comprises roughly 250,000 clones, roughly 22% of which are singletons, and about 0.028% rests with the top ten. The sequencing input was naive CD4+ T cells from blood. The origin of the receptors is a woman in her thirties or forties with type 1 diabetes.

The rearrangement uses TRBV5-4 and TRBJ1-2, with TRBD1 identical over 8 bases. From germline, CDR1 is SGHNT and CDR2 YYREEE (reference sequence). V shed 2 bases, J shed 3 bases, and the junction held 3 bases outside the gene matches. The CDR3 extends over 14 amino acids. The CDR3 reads CASSFQGADYGYTF. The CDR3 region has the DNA TGTGCCAGCAGCTTCCAGGGGGCGGACTATGGCTACACCTTC.

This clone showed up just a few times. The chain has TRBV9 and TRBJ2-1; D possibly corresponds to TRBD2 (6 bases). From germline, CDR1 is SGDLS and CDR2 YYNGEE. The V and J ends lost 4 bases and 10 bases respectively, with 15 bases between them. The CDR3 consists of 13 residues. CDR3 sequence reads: CASSPGLLEEQFF. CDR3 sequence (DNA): TGTGCCAGCAGCCCGGGACTTCTCGAGGAGCAGTTCTTC.

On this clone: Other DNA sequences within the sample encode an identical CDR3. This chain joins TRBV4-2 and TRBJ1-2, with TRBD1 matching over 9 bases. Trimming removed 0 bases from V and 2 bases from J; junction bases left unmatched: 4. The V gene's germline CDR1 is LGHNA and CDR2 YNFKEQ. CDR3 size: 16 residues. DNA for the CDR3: TGTGCCAGCAGCCAAGATCGTACAGGGGGCAACTATGGCTACACCTTC. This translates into CASSQDRTGGNYGYTF.

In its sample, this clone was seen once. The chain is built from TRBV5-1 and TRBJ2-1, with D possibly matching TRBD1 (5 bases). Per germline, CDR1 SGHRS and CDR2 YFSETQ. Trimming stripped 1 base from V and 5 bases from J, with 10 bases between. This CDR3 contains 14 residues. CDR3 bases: TGCGCCAGCAGCTTGATGCGCAGGGACAATGAGCAGTTCTTC. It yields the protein CASSLMRRDNEQFF.

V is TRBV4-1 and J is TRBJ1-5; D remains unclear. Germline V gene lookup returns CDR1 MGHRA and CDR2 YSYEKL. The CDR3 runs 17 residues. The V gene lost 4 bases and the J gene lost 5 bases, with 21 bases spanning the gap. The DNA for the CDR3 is TGCGCCAGCAGCCGTAGTGTTACCGAGGATCTTGATCAGCCCCAGCATTTT. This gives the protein CASSRSVTEDLDQPQHF.

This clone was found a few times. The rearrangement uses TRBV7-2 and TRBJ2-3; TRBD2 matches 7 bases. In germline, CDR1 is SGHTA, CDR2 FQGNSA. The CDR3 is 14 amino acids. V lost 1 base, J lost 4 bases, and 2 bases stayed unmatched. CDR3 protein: CASSLVTSADTQYF. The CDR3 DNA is TGTGCCAGCAGCTTAGTTACTAGCGCAGATACGCAGTATTTT.

CDR3 DNA sequence: TGTGCCAGCGAAAGGGACAGGGGGAGTGAGCAGTTCTTC. Translation: CASERDRGSEQFF. The chain links TRBV25-1 to TRBJ2-1; 11 bases align to TRBD1. V dropped 8 bases and J dropped 9; count of bases not matched to a gene: 6. This CDR3 spans 13 amino acids. Germline values: CDR1 MGHDK, CDR2 SYGVNS.

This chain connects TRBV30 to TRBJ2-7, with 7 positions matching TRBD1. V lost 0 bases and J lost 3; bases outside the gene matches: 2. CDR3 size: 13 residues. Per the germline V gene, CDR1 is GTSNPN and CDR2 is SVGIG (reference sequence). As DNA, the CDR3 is TGTGCCTGGAGTGTAAACAGGGGCTACGAGCAGTACTTC. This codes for CAWSVNRGYEQYF.

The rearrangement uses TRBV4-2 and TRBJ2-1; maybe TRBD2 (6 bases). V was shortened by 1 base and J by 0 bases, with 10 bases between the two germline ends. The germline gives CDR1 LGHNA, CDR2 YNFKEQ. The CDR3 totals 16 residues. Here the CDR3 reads CASSQGTKSSYNEQFF. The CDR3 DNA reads TGTGCCAGCAGCCAAGGGACTAAGAGCTCCTACAATGAGCAGTTCTTC.

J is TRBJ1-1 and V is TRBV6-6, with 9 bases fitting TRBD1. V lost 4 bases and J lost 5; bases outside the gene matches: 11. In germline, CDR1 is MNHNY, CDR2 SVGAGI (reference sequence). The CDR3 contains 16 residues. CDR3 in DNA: TGTGCCAGCAGTTTCCCCACAGGGGGCAGTCGGACTGAAGCTTTCTTT. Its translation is CASSFPTGGSRTEAFF.

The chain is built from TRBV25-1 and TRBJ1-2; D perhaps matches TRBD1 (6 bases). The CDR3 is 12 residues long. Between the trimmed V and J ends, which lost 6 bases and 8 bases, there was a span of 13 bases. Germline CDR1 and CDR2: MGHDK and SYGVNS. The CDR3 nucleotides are TGTGCCAGCAGCCGCTGGGGGGGCGGCTACACCTTC. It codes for CASSRWGGGYTF.

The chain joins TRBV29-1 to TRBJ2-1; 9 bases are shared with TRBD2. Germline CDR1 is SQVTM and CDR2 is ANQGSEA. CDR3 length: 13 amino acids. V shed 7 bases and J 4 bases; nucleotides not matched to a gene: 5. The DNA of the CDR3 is TGCAGCGCCGCGGGGGGGCCTTACAATGAGCAGTTCTTC. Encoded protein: CSAAGGPYNEQFF.

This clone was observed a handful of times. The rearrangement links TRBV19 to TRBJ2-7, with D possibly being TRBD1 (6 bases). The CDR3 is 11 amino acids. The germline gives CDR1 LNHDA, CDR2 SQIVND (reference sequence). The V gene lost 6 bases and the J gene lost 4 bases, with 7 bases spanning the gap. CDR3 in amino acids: CASSDRYEQYF. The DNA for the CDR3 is TGTGCCAGTAGCGACAGGTACGAGCAGTACTTC.

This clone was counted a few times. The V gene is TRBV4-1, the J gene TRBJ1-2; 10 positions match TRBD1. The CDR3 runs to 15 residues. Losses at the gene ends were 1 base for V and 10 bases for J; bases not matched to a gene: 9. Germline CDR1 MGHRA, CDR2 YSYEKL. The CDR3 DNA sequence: TGCGCCAGCAGCCAAGGGGACAGGGGATCTGGGCACTACACCTTC. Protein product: CASSQGDRGSGHYTF.

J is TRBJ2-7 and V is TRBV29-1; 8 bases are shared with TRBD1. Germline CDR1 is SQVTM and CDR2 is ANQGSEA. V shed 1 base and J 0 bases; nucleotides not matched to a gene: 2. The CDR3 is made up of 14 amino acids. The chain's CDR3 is CSVEGTGSSYEQYF. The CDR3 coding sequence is TGCAGCGTTGAAGGGACAGGGAGCTCCTACGAGCAGTACTTC.

The CDR3 DNA reads as TGTGCCAGCTCACCCAGGACAGAAGAGACCCAGTACTTC. It encodes CASSPRTEETQYF. The J gene is TRBJ2-5, the V gene TRBV18; TRBD1 might be the D (6 bases). This CDR3 comprises 13 residues. Germline V CDR1 and CDR2: KGHSH, LQKENI. Between the trimmed V and J ends, which lost 3 bases and 3 bases, there was a span of 8 bases.

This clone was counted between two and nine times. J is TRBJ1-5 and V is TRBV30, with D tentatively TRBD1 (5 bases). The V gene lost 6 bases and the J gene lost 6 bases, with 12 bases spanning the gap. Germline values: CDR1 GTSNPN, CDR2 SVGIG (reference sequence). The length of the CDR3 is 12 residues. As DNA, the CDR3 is TGTGCCTGCGGACTCGGGGGTCAGCCCCAGCATTTT. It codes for CACGLGGQPQHF. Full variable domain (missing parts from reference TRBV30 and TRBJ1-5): SQTIHQWPATLVQPVGSPLSLECTVEGTSNPNLYWYRQAAGRGLQLLFYSVGIGQISSEVPQNLSASRPQDRQFILSSKKLLLSDSGFYLCACGLGGQPQHFGDGTRLSIL.

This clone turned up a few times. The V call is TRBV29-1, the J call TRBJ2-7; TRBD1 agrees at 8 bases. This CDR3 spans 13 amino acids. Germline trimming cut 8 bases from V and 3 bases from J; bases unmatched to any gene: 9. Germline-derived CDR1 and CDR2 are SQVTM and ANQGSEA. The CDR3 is CSSEDRDDYEQYF. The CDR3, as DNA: TGCAGCTCGGAGGACAGGGACGACTACGAGCAGTACTTC.

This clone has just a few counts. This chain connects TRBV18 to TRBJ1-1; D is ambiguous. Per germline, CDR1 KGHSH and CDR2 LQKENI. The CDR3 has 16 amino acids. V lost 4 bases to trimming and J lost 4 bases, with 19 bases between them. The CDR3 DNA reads TGTGCCAGCTCACGATCCCTCGTTGAGGGCGGCACTGAAGCTTTCTTT. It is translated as CASSRSLVEGGTEAFF.

Here the CDR3 reads CASSFLLAGGTESDTQYF. The DNA of the CDR3 is TGCGCCAGCAGTTTCCTACTAGCGGGGGGCACAGAATCGGATACGCAGTATTTT. The chain employs TRBV5-1 and TRBJ2-3, with 12 bases matching TRBD2. This CDR3 has 18 amino acids. CDR1 is SGHRS and CDR2 is YFSETQ in the germline V gene. V was pared by 5 bases and J by 6 bases, with 16 bases of the junction left unmatched.